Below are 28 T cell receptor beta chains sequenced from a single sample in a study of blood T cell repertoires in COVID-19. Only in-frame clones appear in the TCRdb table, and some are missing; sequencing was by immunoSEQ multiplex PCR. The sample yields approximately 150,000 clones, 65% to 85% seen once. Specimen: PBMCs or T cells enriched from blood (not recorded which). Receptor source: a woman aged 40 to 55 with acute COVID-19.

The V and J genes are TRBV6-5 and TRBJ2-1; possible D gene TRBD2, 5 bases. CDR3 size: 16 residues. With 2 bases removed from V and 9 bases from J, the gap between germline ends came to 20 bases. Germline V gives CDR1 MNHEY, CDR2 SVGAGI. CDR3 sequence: CASSYLRPAAAGEQFF. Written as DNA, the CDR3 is TGTGCCAGCAGTTACCTCCGACCGGCGGCCGCGGGTGAGCAGTTCTTC.

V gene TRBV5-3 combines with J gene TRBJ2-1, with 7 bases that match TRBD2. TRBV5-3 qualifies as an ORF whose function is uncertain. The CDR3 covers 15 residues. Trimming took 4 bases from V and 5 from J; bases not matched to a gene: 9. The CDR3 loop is CARSRGRASDNEQFF. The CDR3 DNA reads TGTGCCAGAAGCCGGGGGAGGGCCTCGGACAATGAGCAGTTCTTC.

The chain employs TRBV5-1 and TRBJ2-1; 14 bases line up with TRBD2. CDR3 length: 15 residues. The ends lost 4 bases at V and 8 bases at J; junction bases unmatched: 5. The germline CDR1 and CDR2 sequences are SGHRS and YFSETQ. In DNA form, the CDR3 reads TGCGCCAGCAGCAGGGGACTAGCGGGAGCGGATGAGCAGTTCTTC. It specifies CASSRGLAGADEQFF.

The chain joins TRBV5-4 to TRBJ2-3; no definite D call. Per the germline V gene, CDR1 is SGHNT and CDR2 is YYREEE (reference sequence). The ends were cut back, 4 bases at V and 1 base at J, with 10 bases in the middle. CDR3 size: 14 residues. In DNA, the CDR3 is TGTGCCAGCAGCCCCGGTGGAGGCACAGATACGCAGTATTTT. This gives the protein CASSPGGGTDTQYF.

The CDR3 here is CASSIPTGNSPLHF. The CDR3 region has the DNA TGTGCCAGTAGTATCCCGACAGGGAATTCACCCCTCCACTTT. The chain is built from TRBV19 and TRBJ1-6, with 7 bases identical to TRBD1. This CDR3 has 14 residues. Germline CDR1 is LNHDA and CDR2 is SQIVND (reference sequence). V lost 3 bases, J lost 7 bases, and 3 bases stayed unmatched.

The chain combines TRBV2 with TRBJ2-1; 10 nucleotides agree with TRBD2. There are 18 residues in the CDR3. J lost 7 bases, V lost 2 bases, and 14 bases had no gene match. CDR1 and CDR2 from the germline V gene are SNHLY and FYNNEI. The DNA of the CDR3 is TGTGCCAGCAGTGAAAGGAGGGGTAGCGGGAGGCCCAAAAATGAGCAGTTCTTC. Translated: CASSERRGSGRPKNEQFF.

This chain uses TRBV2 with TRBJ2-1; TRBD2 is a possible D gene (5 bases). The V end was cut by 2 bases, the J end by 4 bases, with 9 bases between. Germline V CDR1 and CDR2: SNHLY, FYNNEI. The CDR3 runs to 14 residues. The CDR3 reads CASSESSSYNEQFF. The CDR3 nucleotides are TGTGCCAGCAGTGAATCTAGCAGTTACAATGAGCAGTTCTTC.

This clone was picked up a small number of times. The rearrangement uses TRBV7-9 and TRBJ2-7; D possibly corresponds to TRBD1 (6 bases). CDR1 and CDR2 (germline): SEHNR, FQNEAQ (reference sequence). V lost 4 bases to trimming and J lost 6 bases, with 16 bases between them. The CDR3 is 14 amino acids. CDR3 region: CASSSVMGASEQYF. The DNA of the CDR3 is TGTGCCAGCAGCTCCGTAATGGGGGCAAGCGAGCAGTACTTC.

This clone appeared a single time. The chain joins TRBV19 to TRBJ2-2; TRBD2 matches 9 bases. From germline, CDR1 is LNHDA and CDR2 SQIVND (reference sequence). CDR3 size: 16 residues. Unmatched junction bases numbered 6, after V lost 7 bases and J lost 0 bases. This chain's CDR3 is CASTFAGGPNTGELFF. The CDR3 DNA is TGTGCCAGTACTTTTGCGGGAGGGCCGAACACCGGGGAGCTGTTTTTT. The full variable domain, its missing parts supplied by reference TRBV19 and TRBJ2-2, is DGGITQSPKYLFRKEGQNVTLSCEQNLNHDAMYWYRQDPGQGLRLIYYSQIVNDFQKGDIAEGYSVSREKKESFPLTVTSAQKNPTAFYLCASTFAGGPNTGELFFGEGSRLTVL.

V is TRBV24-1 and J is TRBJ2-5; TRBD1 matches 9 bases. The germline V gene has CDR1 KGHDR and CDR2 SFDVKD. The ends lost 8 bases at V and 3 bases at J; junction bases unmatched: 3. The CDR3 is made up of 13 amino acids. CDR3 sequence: CATTRTGEETQYF. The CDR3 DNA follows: TGTGCCACCACGAGGACAGGGGAAGAGACCCAGTACTTC.

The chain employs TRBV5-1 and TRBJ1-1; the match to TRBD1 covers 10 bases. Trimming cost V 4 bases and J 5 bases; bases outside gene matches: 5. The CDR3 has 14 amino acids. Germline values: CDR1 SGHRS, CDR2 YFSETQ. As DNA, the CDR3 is TGCGCCAGCAGCGCCCTGGGACAGGGGACTGAAGCTTTCTTT. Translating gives CASSALGQGTEAFF.

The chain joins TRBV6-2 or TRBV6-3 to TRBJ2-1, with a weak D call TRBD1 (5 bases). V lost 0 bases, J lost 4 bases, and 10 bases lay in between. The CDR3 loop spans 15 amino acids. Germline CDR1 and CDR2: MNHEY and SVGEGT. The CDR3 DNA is TGTGCCAGCAGTTACTCGATGCACAGGTACAATGAGCAGTTCTTC. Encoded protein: CASSYSMHRYNEQFF.

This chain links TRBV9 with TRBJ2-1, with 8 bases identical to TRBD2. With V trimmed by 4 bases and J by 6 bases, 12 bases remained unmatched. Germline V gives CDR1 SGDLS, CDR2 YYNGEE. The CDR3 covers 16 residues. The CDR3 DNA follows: TGTGCCAGCAGCCCAAGCGGGACTAGGGTTTTCAATGAGCAGTTCTTC. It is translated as CASSPSGTRVFNEQFF. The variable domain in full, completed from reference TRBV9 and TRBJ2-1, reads DSGVTQTPKHLITATGQRVTLRCSPRSGDLSVYWYQQSLDQGLQFLIQYYNGEERAKGNILERFSAQQFPDLHSELNLSSLELGDSALYFCASSPSGTRVFNEQFFGPGTRLTVL.

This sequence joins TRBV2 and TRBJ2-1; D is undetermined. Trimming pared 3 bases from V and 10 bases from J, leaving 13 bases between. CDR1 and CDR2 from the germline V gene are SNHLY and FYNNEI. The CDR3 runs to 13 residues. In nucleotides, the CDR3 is TGTGCCAGCAGTGAGTCCAACGGCGGAGAGCAGTTCTTC. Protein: CASSESNGGEQFF. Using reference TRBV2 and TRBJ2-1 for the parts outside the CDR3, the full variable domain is EPEVTQTPSHQVTQMGQEVILRCVPISNHLYFYWYRQILGQKVEFLVSFYNNEISEKSEIFDDQFSVERPDGSNFTLKIRSTKLEDSAMYFCASSESNGGEQFFGPGTRLTVL.

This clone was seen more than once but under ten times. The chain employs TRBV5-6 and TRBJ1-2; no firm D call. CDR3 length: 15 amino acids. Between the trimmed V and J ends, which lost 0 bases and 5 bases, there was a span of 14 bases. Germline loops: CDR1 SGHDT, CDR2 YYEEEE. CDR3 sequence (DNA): TGTGCCAGCAGCTTGGTTGGAACGGGAGGGTATGGCTACACCTTC. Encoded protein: CASSLVGTGGYGYTF.

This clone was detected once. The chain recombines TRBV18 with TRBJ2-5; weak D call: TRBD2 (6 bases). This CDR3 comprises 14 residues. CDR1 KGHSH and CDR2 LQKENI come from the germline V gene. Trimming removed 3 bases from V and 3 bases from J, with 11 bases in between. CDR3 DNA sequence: TGTGCCAGCTCACCCGTCGGGGGAGAAGAGACCCAGTACTTC. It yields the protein CASSPVGGEETQYF.

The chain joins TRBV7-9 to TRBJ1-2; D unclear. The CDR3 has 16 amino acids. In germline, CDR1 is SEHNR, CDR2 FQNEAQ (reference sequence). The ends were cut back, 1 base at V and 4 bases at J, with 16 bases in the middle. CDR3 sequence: CASSLGPGLGIYGYTF. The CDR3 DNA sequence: TGTGCCAGCAGCTTAGGGCCGGGGTTGGGAATCTATGGCTACACCTTC.

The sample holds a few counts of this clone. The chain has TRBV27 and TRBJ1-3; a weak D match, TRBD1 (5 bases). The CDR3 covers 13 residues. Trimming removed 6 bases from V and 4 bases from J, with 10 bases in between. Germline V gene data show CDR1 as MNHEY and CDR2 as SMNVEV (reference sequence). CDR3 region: CASSPRGGNTIYF. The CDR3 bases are TGTGCCAGCAGCCCCCGGGGGGGAAACACCATATATTTT.

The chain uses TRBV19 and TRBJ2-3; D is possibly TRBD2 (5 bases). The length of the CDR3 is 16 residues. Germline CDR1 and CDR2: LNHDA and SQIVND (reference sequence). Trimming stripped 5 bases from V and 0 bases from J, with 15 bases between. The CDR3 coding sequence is TGTGCCAGTAGTCGCCAAGCGGCCGCTAGCACAGATACGCAGTATTTT. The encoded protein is CASSRQAAASTDTQYF.

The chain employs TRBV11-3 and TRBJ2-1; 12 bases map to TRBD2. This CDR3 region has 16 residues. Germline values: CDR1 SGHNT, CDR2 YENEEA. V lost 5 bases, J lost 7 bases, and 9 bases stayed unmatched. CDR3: CASSILRTSGVNEQFF. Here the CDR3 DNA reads TGTGCCAGCAGCATACTTCGGACTAGCGGGGTGAATGAGCAGTTCTTC. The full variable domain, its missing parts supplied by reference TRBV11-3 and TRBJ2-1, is EAGVVQSPRYKIIEKKQPVAFWCNPISGHNTLYWYLQNLGQGPELLIRYENEEAVDDSQLPKDRFSAERLKGVDSTLKIQPAELGDSAVYLCASSILRTSGVNEQFFGPGTRLTVL.

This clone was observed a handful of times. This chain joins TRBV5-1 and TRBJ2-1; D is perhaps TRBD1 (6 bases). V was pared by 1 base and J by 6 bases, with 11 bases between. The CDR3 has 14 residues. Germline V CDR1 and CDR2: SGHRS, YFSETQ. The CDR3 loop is CASSLPRGRNEQFF. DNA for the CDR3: TGCGCCAGCAGCTTGCCCAGGGGTCGCAATGAGCAGTTCTTC.

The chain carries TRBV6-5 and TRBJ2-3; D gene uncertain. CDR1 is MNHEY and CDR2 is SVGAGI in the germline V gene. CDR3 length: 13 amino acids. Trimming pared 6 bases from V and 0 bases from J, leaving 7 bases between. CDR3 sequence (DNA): TGTGCCAGCAGCGCCGGGAGCACAGATACGCAGTATTTT. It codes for CASSAGSTDTQYF.

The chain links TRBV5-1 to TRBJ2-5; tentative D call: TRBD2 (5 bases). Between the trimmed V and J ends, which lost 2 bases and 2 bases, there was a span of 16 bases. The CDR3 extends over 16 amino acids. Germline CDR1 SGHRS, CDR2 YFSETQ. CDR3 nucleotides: TGCGCCAGCAGCTTTAGGTGGGGAGCGTTACAAGAGACCCAGTACTTC. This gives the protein CASSFRWGALQETQYF.

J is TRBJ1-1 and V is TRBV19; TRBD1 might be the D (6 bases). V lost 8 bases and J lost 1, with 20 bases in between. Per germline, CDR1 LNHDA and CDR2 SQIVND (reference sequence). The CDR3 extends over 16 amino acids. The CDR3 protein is CASWGGEGEENTEAFF. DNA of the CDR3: TGTGCCAGTTGGGGGGGCGAAGGGGAAGAGAACACTGAAGCTTTCTTT.

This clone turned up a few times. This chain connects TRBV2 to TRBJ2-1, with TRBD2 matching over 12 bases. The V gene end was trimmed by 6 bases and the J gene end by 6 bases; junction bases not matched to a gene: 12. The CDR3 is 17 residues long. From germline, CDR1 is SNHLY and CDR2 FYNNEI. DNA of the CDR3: TGTGCCAGCAGGGATACAACGGGACTAGCGGGCCTCAATGAGCAGTTCTTC. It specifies CASRDTTGLAGLNEQFF.

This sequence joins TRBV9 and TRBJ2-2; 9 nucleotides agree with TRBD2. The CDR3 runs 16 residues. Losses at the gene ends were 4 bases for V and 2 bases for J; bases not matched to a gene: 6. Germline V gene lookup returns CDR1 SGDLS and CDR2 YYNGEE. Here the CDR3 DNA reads TGTGCCAGCAGCCCACGACTAGCGGAAAACACCGGGGAGCTGTTTTTT. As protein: CASSPRLAENTGELFF. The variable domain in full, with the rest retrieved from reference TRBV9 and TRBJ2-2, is DSGVTQTPKHLITATGQRVTLRCSPRSGDLSVYWYQQSLDQGLQFLIQYYNGEERAKGNILERFSAQQFPDLHSELNLSSLELGDSALYFCASSPRLAENTGELFFGEGSRLTVL.

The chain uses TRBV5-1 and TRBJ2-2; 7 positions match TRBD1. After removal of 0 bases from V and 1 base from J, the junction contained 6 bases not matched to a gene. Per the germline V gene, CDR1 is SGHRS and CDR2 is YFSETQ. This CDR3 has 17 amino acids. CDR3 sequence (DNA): TGCGCCAGCAGCTTGGTTAGGGACAGAGAGAACACCGGGGAGCTGTTTTTT. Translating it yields CASSLVRDRENTGELFF.

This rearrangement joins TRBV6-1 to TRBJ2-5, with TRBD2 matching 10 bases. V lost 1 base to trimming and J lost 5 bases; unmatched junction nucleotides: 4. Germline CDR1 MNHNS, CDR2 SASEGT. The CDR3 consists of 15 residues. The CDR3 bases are TGTGCCAGCAGTGAAGTGCTTAGCGGGAGGGAGACCCAGTACTTC. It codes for CASSEVLSGRETQYF.